This T cell receptor beta chain was documented in a study of identical twins. Regarding the study as a whole: Without tracking the same donors, conclusions rested on cross-sectional statistical analysis. Monozygotic twin pairs showed more out-of-frame TCR alpha sharing than models estimated.

This clonotype was picked up many times. Antigen specificity is unknown. TCRdb reanalysed the 5' RACE reads using MiXCR and keeps one entry per CDR3 protein. The sample consists of roughly 230,000 distinct CDR3 sequences, approximately 8.3% of them appearing once. The V end lost 0 bases, the J end lost 6 bases, and 18 bases lay between the germline ends. The CDR3 runs 17 residues. Germline values: CDR1 SGHDT, CDR2 YYEEEE. The sample also formed part of further work on yellow fever vaccine responses in identical twins.

This receptor was taken from a woman under 30 in good health. Sequenced sample: CD8+ T cells sorted from blood. This chain uses TRBV5-6 with TRBJ1-4; weak D call: TRBD1 (5 bases). The CDR3 DNA is TGTGCCAGCAGCTTGGGACAAGCTGGCAGGGTTTATGAAAAACTGTTTTTT. It yields the protein CASSLGQAGRVYEKLFF.